Listed here are 9 T cell receptor beta chains from one sample, sequenced in a study of T cells in Graves' hyperthyroidism and ophthalmopathy. Using RNA transcripts as the source, TCR beta CDR3 regions were amplified. HTBI primers were employed in a first-round RT-PCR of the TCR CDR3. In TCRdb, the multiplex PCR reads were re-called with MiXCR into one record per CDR3 protein. Seen here are roughly 700,000 distinct CDR3 sequences, around 40% observed once, and the top ten hold roughly 30%. Sequencing was carried out using blood. The receptors were sampled from a woman in her thirties or forties with Graves' hyperthyroidism.

This chain joins TRBV19 and TRBJ1-4; D unclear. The V end was cut by 7 bases, the J end by 7 bases, with 16 bases between. The CDR3 has 14 residues. The V gene's germline CDR1 is LNHDA and CDR2 SQIVND (reference sequence). The CDR3 DNA is TGTGCCAGTACCGCCAGGTCGGGAATTGAAAAACTGTTTTTT. Encoded protein: CASTARSGIEKLFF.

In this sample, this clonotype turned up a few times. The germline gene is not matched at one end of the junction; a read error may be the cause. The chain links TRBV10-3 to TRBJ2-7; D might be TRBD1 (6 bases). Germline V gives CDR1 ENHRY, CDR2 SYGVKD. The CDR3 sequence is 13 residues long. The CDR3 DNA reads TGTGCCAGCAGTTACGTAGGGGGCTACGAGCAGTACTTC. This translates into CASSYVGGYEQYF.

This clonotype was seen at least ten times. This chain connects TRBV7-9 to TRBJ1-1; tentative D call: TRBD1 (6 bases). The CDR3 is 15 residues long. Trimming removed 6 bases at V and 5 bases at J, with 19 bases between. Germline CDR1 SEHNR, CDR2 FQNEAQ (reference sequence). CDR3 protein: CASSPGAGSRTEAFF. The CDR3 nucleotides are TGTGCCAGCAGTCCAGGGGCAGGGTCTCGGACTGAAGCTTTCTTT.

This clonotype was observed at least ten times. The rearrangement links TRBV10-3 to TRBJ2-7; the D gene could be TRBD1 or TRBD2 (6 bases each). CDR1 is ENHRY, CDR2 SYGVKD, per germline. The CDR3 consists of 14 residues. V lost 8 bases and J 4 bases, leaving 18 bases between the germline ends. As DNA, the CDR3 is TGTGCCATCCAGGAGGTTTTAGGGGGGTACGAGCAGTACTTC. Translated, it gives CAIQEVLGGYEQYF.

This clonotype was observed at least ten times. The CDR3 region is CSARTRTSGETQYF. The CDR3 region has the DNA TGCAGTGCTAGGACTAGGACTTCGGGGGAGACCCAGTACTTC. This chain joins TRBV20-1 and TRBJ2-5; possible D gene TRBD2, 6 bases. V shed 3 bases and J shed 5 bases, with 16 bases lying between them. CDR1 DFQATT and CDR2 SNEGSKA come from the germline V gene (reference sequence). CDR3 length: 14 amino acids.

This clonotype has a count of ten or more. CDR3 nucleotide sequence: TGCAGCGTTGAGCGGGAGGTCGACGAGCAGTACTTC. This gives the protein CSVEREVDEQYF. The V gene is TRBV29-1, the J gene TRBJ2-7, with 8 bases fitting TRBD2. The CDR3 contains 12 residues. CDR1 SQVTM and CDR2 ANQGSEA come from the germline V gene. J gave up 5 bases and V 3 bases, and 3 bases lay outside the gene matches.

This clonotype has ten or more counts. This chain joins TRBV9 and TRBJ2-5, with a possible D match to TRBD2 (5 bases). The germline V gene has CDR1 SGDLS and CDR2 YYNGEE. V was trimmed by 8 bases and J by 1 base, leaving 12 bases between them. This CDR3 is built from 13 residues. CDR3 amino acids: CASASGFQETQYF. For the CDR3, the DNA is TGTGCCAGTGCTTCGGGGTTCCAAGAGACCCAGTACTTC.

The rearrangement links TRBV5-1 to TRBJ1-2; 7 bases are a match to TRBD1. The germline V gene has CDR1 SGHRS and CDR2 YFSETQ. J gave up 10 bases and V 3 bases, and 12 bases lay outside the gene matches. The CDR3 extends over 14 amino acids. The CDR3 protein is CASSWGTAGGVYTF. CDR3 sequence (DNA): TGCGCCAGCAGCTGGGGAACTGCAGGGGGAGTCTACACCTTC.

This clonotype was counted many times. V is TRBV2 and J is TRBJ1-5, with D possibly matching TRBD1 (5 bases). The CDR3 contains 14 residues. The germline V gene encodes CDR1 SNHLY and CDR2 FYNNEI. The V gene lost 6 bases and the J gene lost 0 bases, with 9 bases spanning the gap. This chain's CDR3 is CASRDSYSNQPQHF. Here the CDR3 DNA reads TGTGCCAGCAGAGACAGTTATAGCAATCAGCCCCAGCATTTT.